One and the same sample provided the 32 T cell receptor beta chains below, sequenced in a study of blood T cell repertoires in COVID-19 (dated by TCRdb to about 2020). Library preparation was by the immunoSEQ multiplex PCR assay. This is the immuneACCESS table as TCRdb keeps it, with only in-frame sequences that have V and J called. A part of the clones is gone; compared with another copy, unresolved V genes explain less than half, and the rest is unexplained. For this sample the table gives 65,000 to 80,000 clones, of which more than 75% were detected only once. In total, the top ten clones hold about 5.8% of the sample. The sequencing input was peripheral blood. These TCRs come from a human donor in a cohort sampled during active COVID-19.

The V and J genes are TRBV6-5 and TRBJ2-5; D remains unclear. With 2 bases removed from V and 2 bases from J, the gap between germline ends came to 9 bases. This CDR3 comprises 14 residues. The germline V gene encodes CDR1 MNHEY and CDR2 SVGAGI. CDR3 region: CASSYRSLQETQYF. For the CDR3, the DNA is TGTGCCAGCAGTTACCGTTCCCTTCAAGAGACCCAGTACTTC.

This chain uses TRBV6-5 with TRBJ1-2; a weak D match, TRBD1 (5 bases). The CDR3 length is 14 residues. Germline V CDR1 and CDR2: MNHEY, SVGAGI. Trimming removed 10 bases at V and 0 bases at J, with 15 bases between. The CDR3 loop is CATENRRPNYGYTF. CDR3 coding DNA: TGTGCCACCGAAAACAGGCGGCCTAACTATGGCTACACCTTC.

J is TRBJ1-5 and V is TRBV6-5, with D possibly being TRBD1 (5 bases). The V end was cut by 0 bases, the J end by 3 bases, with 6 bases between. The germline gives CDR1 MNHEY, CDR2 SVGAGI. The CDR3 spans 14 residues. CDR3 bases: TGTGCCAGCAGTTACTCAGGGGTCAATCAGCCCCAGCATTTT. It yields the protein CASSYSGVNQPQHF.

The gene calls are TRBV4-3 and TRBJ2-3, with 8 bases fitting TRBD2. This CDR3 region has 16 residues. Germline CDR1 LGHNA, CDR2 YSLEER. Trimming took 0 bases from V and 8 from J; bases not matched to a gene: 10. This CDR3 is CASSQESPGGPGTQYF. In nucleotides, the CDR3 is TGCGCCAGCAGCCAAGAGTCTCCGGGGGGGCCTGGTACGCAGTATTTT.

The chain has TRBV6-5 and TRBJ1-2; D is unresolved. Germline V gives CDR1 MNHEY, CDR2 SVGAGI. V was pared by 8 bases and J by 7 bases, with 20 bases between. The CDR3 spans 14 residues. CDR3 amino acids: CASRASPRLGGYTF. Written as DNA, the CDR3 is TGTGCCAGCCGAGCTTCTCCCAGGTTGGGTGGCTACACCTTC.

The chain is built from TRBV30 and TRBJ1-2; D possibly corresponds to TRBD1 (6 bases). Trimming shortened V by 4 bases and J by 2 bases, and 11 bases separated the two germline ends. The CDR3 covers 13 residues. CDR1 and CDR2 from the germline V gene are GTSNPN and SVGIG (reference sequence). The CDR3 DNA follows: TGTGCCTGGATGGGACAACAAAACTATGGCTACACCTTC. It translates to CAWMGQQNYGYTF. The full variable domain, in which reference TRBV30 and TRBJ1-2 provide the parts outside the CDR3, is SQTIHQWPATLVQPVGSPLSLECTVEGTSNPNLYWYRQAAGRGLQLLFYSVGIGQISSEVPQNLSASRPQDRQFILSSKKLLLSDSGFYLCAWMGQQNYGYTFGSGTRLTVV.

This chain uses TRBV18 with TRBJ1-1; the D gene is possibly TRBD1 (6 bases). V was clipped by 2 bases and J by 1 base, with 14 bases between them. Per the germline V gene, CDR1 is KGHSH and CDR2 is LQKENI. This CDR3 spans 16 amino acids. As DNA, the CDR3 is TGTGCCAGCTCACCAAGGGCCGGGACACCGAACACTGAAGCTTTCTTT. This sequence encodes CASSPRAGTPNTEAFF.

The chain carries TRBV11-3 and TRBJ2-5, with TRBD1 identical over 7 bases. This CDR3 spans 12 amino acids. Germline V gives CDR1 SGHNT, CDR2 YENEEA. V shed 1 base, J shed 9 bases, and the junction held 2 bases outside the gene matches. CDR3 loop: CASSLGQGAQYF. The CDR3 DNA reads as TGTGCCAGCAGCTTAGGACAGGGTGCCCAGTACTTC. Full variable domain (rest looked up from reference TRBV11-3 and TRBJ2-5): EAGVVQSPRYKIIEKKQPVAFWCNPISGHNTLYWYLQNLGQGPELLIRYENEEAVDDSQLPKDRFSAERLKGVDSTLKIQPAELGDSAVYLCASSLGQGAQYFGPGTRLLVL.

The chain has TRBV7-6 and TRBJ1-2; D is undetermined. Germline V lookup: CDR1 SGHVS, CDR2 FNYEAQ. The CDR3 totals 13 residues. V was trimmed by 1 base and J by 8 bases, leaving 11 bases between them. CDR3 in amino acids: CASSLGSTGGYTF. DNA for the CDR3: TGTGCCAGCAGCTTAGGGTCCACCGGGGGCTACACCTTC.

CDR3 protein: CAGGQGSQPQHF. CDR3 coding DNA: TGTGCCGGGGGACAGGGGAGCCAGCCCCAGCATTTT. V usage is TRBV6-6 and J usage is TRBJ1-5; 10 bases map to TRBD1. CDR1 is MNHNY, CDR2 SVGAGI, per germline (reference sequence). The junction had 5 bases not matched to a gene; V was cut back by 11 bases and J by 7 bases. The CDR3 consists of 12 residues.

The chain uses TRBV5-6 and TRBJ2-5; 8 bases are a match to TRBD2. Germline assignment: CDR1 SGHDT and CDR2 YYEEEE. CDR3 size: 16 residues. J gave up 2 bases and V 0 bases, and 6 bases lay outside the gene matches. The chain's CDR3 is CASSLGVSGVQETQYF. In DNA form, the CDR3 reads TGTGCCAGCAGCTTGGGAGTTAGCGGGGTTCAAGAGACCCAGTACTTC.

The chain employs TRBV2 and TRBJ1-1; a possible D gene is TRBD1 (6 bases). Between the trimmed V and J ends, which lost 3 bases and 9 bases, there was a span of 14 bases. Looked up from germline, CDR1 is SNHLY and CDR2 is FYNNEI. The CDR3 is made up of 13 amino acids. Here the CDR3 reads CASSEVQDRKAFF. The CDR3 nucleotides read TGTGCCAGCAGTGAGGTTCAGGACAGAAAAGCTTTCTTT.

The chain employs TRBV19 and TRBJ2-3, with 8 nucleotides matching TRBD2. The V segment lost 3 bases and the J segment 4 bases; nucleotides outside the gene matches: 6. CDR1 is LNHDA and CDR2 is SQIVND in the germline V gene (reference sequence). This CDR3 is 15 amino acids long. Here the CDR3 DNA reads TGTGCCAGTAGTATGACGGGGGGGCGCCCAGATACGCAGTATTTT. Protein sequence: CASSMTGGRPDTQYF.

The chain combines TRBV5-8 with TRBJ2-3; D is unresolved. CDR3 length equals 16 residues. V lost 1 base and J lost 0, with 12 bases in between. Per germline, CDR1 SGHTS and CDR2 YDEGEE. DNA for the CDR3: TGTGCCAGCAGCTTGTGGCCAGGCTCTAGCACAGATACGCAGTATTTT. Amino acid sequence: CASSLWPGSSTDTQYF.

The rearrangement joins TRBV10-2 to TRBJ2-1, with D maybe TRBD2 (5 bases). This CDR3 comprises 12 residues. The V gene lost 6 bases and the J gene lost 10 bases, with 13 bases spanning the gap. From germline, CDR1 is WSHSY and CDR2 SAAADI. The CDR3 bases are TGCGCCAGCAGAGGACTGCTTCGCGAGCAGTTCTTC. It translates to CASRGLLREQFF.

J is TRBJ2-3 and V is TRBV5-4, with 10 bases lining up with TRBD2. The length of the CDR3 is 17 residues. Germline loops: CDR1 SGHNT, CDR2 YYREEE (reference sequence). V shed 2 bases and J 6 bases; nucleotides not matched to a gene: 12. The DNA of the CDR3 is TGTGCCAGCAGCTTTCCCCAGGTAGCGGGGGGCGGTGATACGCAGTATTTT. Its translation is CASSFPQVAGGGDTQYF.

The chain has TRBV2 and TRBJ2-5, with TRBD2 identical over 7 bases. The germline CDR1 and CDR2 sequences are SNHLY and FYNNEI. After removal of 1 base from V and 2 bases from J, the junction contained 4 bases not matched to a gene. This CDR3 is 15 amino acids long. The CDR3 DNA reads TGTGCCAGCAGTGAAGGGCTAGCGGATCAAGAGACCCAGTACTTC. As protein: CASSEGLADQETQYF.

The V call is TRBV7-9, the J call TRBJ2-2; D remains unclear. This CDR3 has 17 amino acids. Trimming stripped 4 bases from V and 6 bases from J, with 21 bases between. The germline V gene encodes CDR1 SEHNR and CDR2 FQNEAQ (reference sequence). CDR3 residues: CASSSAGLGGLSGELFF. CDR3 bases: TGTGCCAGCAGCTCCGCCGGCCTAGGTGGTTTGTCCGGGGAGCTGTTTTTT. The full variable domain, its missing parts supplied by reference TRBV7-9 and TRBJ2-2, is DTGVSQNPRHKITKRGQNVTFRCDPISEHNRLYWYRQTLGQGPEFLTYFQNEAQLEKSRLLSDRFSAERPKGSFSTLEIQRTEQGDSAMYLCASSSAGLGGLSGELFFGEGSRLTVL.

The chain joins TRBV23-1 to TRBJ2-2; 7 bases are shared with TRBD2. TRBV23-1 qualifies as an ORF whose function is uncertain. This CDR3 is built from 16 residues. V trimming: 2 bases; J trimming: 1 base; junction bases outside the gene matches: 4. The DNA of the CDR3 is TGCGCCAGCAGTCAACCGGGGAGGGGGAACACCGGGGAGCTGTTTTTT. Amino acid sequence: CASSQPGRGNTGELFF.

The chain joins TRBV6-5 to TRBJ2-2; D unresolved. Trimming removed 0 bases at V and 1 base at J, with 9 bases between. The CDR3 is made up of 16 amino acids. CDR1 is MNHEY, CDR2 SVGAGI, per germline. This chain's CDR3 is CASSYSPYMNTGELFF. CDR3 coding DNA: TGTGCCAGCAGTTACTCCCCGTACATGAACACCGGGGAGCTGTTTTTT.

The rearrangement links TRBV3-1 (or the pseudogene TRBV3-2) to TRBJ2-1; D unresolved. V dropped 11 bases and J dropped 15 bases, with 17 bases sitting between them. The CDR3 covers 10 residues. The germline gives CDR1 LGHDT, CDR2 YNNKEL (reference sequence). The CDR3 DNA sequence: TGTGCCCCTCGGCGAGGATATCGGTTCTTC. Translation gives CAPRRGYRFF.

The chain links TRBV2 to TRBJ1-3; weak D call: TRBD1 (6 bases). The CDR3 has 19 residues. The V end lost 7 bases, the J end lost 0 bases, and 25 bases lay between the germline ends. Germline V gene lookup returns CDR1 SNHLY and CDR2 FYNNEI. CDR3 protein: CASINPPGRGANSGNTIYF. CDR3 DNA sequence: TGTGCCAGCATTAACCCCCCGGGCAGGGGCGCTAACTCTGGAAACACCATATATTTT.

This clone has a single count. The chain has TRBV5-1 and TRBJ1-1; perhaps TRBD1 as D (6 bases). V lost 7 bases to trimming and J lost 4 bases, with 14 bases between them. The length of the CDR3 is 13 residues. The germline V gene encodes CDR1 SGHRS and CDR2 YFSETQ. CDR3 DNA: TGCGCCAGCTACGACAGGACGAGCACTGAAGCTTTCTTT. Its protein product is CASYDRTSTEAFF.

J is TRBJ1-1 and V is TRBV5-1; D might be TRBD1 (6 bases). This CDR3 spans 13 amino acids. With 4 bases removed from V and 2 bases from J, the gap between germline ends came to 9 bases. Per the germline V gene, CDR1 is SGHRS and CDR2 is YFSETQ. The CDR3 nucleotides read TGCGCCAGCAGCCCAGGGGATAACACTGAAGCTTTCTTT. Residues: CASSPGDNTEAFF. The full variable domain, rest sourced from reference TRBV5-1 and TRBJ1-1, is KAGVTQTPRYLIKTRGQQVTLSCSPISGHRSVSWYQQTPGQGLQFLFEYFSETQRNKGNFPGRFSGRQFSNSRSEMNVSTLELGDSALYLCASSPGDNTEAFFGQGTRLTVV.

This chain joins TRBV19 and TRBJ1-4; D remains ambiguous. The CDR3 runs to 15 residues. Trimming removed 5 bases from V and 7 bases from J, with 17 bases in between. CDR1 LNHDA and CDR2 SQIVND come from the germline V gene (reference sequence). CDR3 nucleotides: TGTGCCAGTAGTGCCCGGCCACTAACCCGTGAAAAACTGTTTTTT. It codes for CASSARPLTREKLFF.

The V and J genes are TRBV6-5 and TRBJ1-5; 8 bases agree with TRBD1. Germline loops: CDR1 MNHEY, CDR2 SVGAGI. This CDR3 comprises 15 residues. V was pared by 4 bases and J by 7 bases, with 9 bases of the junction left unmatched. This CDR3 is CASSSRTGPGQPQHF. CDR3 DNA sequence: TGTGCCAGCAGTTCACGGACAGGGCCGGGACAGCCCCAGCATTTT.

The chain employs TRBV7-9 and TRBJ1-2; D is unresolved. Germline V gives CDR1 SEHNR, CDR2 FQNEAQ (reference sequence). This CDR3 has 14 residues. V was shortened by 1 base and J by 2 bases, with 8 bases between the two germline ends. CDR3: CASSLGAGNYGYTF. CDR3 DNA sequence: TGTGCCAGCAGCTTAGGGGCCGGCAACTATGGCTACACCTTC.

This rearrangement joins TRBV7-6 to TRBJ2-5; 7 bases are shared with TRBD1. CDR3 length equals 16 residues. Germline V gives CDR1 SGHVS, CDR2 FNYEAQ. V lost 2 bases and J lost 5; bases outside the gene matches: 11. DNA of the CDR3: TGTGCCAGCAGCTTACAACGCAGGGGGTCGGAGGAGACCCAGTACTTC. It codes for CASSLQRRGSEETQYF.

The chain carries TRBV7-9 and TRBJ1-5; D ambiguous. Germline V CDR1 and CDR2: SEHNR, FQNEAQ (reference sequence). This CDR3 comprises 14 residues. The ends were cut back, 6 bases at V and 6 bases at J, with 15 bases in the middle. CDR3 coding DNA: TGTGCCAGCAGTCCCCCGGGAGGCAGTCAGCCCCAGCATTTT. It specifies CASSPPGGSQPQHF.

The V gene is TRBV5-1, the J gene TRBJ1-4, with a possible D match to TRBD1 (5 bases). Per the germline V gene, CDR1 is SGHRS and CDR2 is YFSETQ. This CDR3 contains 15 residues. V was trimmed by 4 bases and J by 3 bases, leaving 13 bases between them. The CDR3 reads CASSPTGAANEKLFF. The CDR3 DNA reads TGCGCCAGCAGCCCTACTGGGGCCGCTAATGAAAAACTGTTTTTT.

This clone came up once. V usage is TRBV5-1 and J usage is TRBJ1-2, with D tentatively TRBD1 (5 bases). The CDR3 sequence is 14 residues long. V was shortened by 2 bases and J by 2 bases, with 10 bases between the two germline ends. Germline V gene sequence: CDR1 SGHRS, CDR2 YFSETQ. CDR3 sequence: CASSLSEGNYGYTF. CDR3 nucleotides: TGCGCCAGCAGCTTATCGGAGGGGAACTATGGCTACACCTTC.

This rearrangement joins TRBV29-1 to TRBJ2-7; weak D call: TRBD1 (6 bases). This CDR3 spans 14 amino acids. Germline V gene data show CDR1 as SQVTM and CDR2 as ANQGSEA. Trimming stripped 3 bases from V and 2 bases from J, with 14 bases between. The chain's CDR3 is CSVDAQTGTYEQYF. The CDR3 DNA sequence: TGCAGCGTTGATGCCCAAACAGGGACCTACGAGCAGTACTTC.